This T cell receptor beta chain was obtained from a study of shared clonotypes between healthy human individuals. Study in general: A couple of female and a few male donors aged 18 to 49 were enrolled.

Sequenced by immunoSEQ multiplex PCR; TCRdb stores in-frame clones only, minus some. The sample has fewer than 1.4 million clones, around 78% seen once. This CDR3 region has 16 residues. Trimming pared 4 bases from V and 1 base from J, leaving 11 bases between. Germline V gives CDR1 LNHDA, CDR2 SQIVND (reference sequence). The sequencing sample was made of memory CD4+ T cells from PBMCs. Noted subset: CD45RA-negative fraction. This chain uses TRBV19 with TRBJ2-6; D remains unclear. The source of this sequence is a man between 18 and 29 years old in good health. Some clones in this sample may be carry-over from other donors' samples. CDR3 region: CASSKLLGSGANVLTF. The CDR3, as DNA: TGTGCCAGTAGTAAACTGCTGGGATCTGGGGCCAACGTCCTGACTTTC.